This is a list of T cell receptor beta chains from one sample in a study of blood T cell repertoires in COVID-19. Sequencing was performed with immunoSEQ multiplex PCR; in TCRdb, only in-frame clones are kept and a portion is missing. The data hold about 240,000 clones, with about 83% observed a single time. The sequenced sample consisted of peripheral blood. The receptors originated from a human donor in a cohort sampled during active COVID-19. CDR3s include the opening cysteine and the closing phenylalanine or tryptophan. The D gene is left open where the match is weak. Not every row has a clone size; where given, it reads once, few, many or a size class.

j_gene: TRBJ2-1
d_gene: TRBD2
abundance: -
v_gene: TRBV6-5
CDR3aa: CASRAIAGGPDEQFF
CDR3nt: TGTGCCAGCAGGGCCATAGCGGGAGGGCCCGATGAGCAGTTCTTC

j_gene: TRBJ1-3
d_gene: TRBD1
abundance: few
v_gene: TRBV3-1/TRBV3-2
CDR3aa: CASSTRDRGSGNTIYF
CDR3nt: TGTGCCAGCAGCACACGGGACAGGGGCTCTGGAAACACCATATATTTT

j_gene: TRBJ1-1
d_gene: TRBD1
abundance: -
v_gene: TRBV12-5
CDR3aa: CASGLVQGGQPNTEAFF
CDR3nt: TGTGCTAGTGGTTTGGTACAGGGGGGACAGCCGAACACTGAAGCTTTCTTT

j_gene: TRBJ1-6
d_gene: TRBD1
abundance: -
v_gene: TRBV6-5
CDR3aa: CASSWDRGGSPLHF
CDR3nt: TGTGCCAGCAGTTGGGACAGGGGAGGATCACCCCTCCACTTT

j_gene: TRBJ2-6
d_gene: -
abundance: -
v_gene: TRBV19
CDR3aa: CASSKGRISGANVLTF
CDR3nt: TGTGCCAGTAGCAAGGGGAGGATCTCTGGGGCCAACGTCCTGACTTTC

j_gene: TRBJ2-3
d_gene: -
abundance: -
v_gene: TRBV28
CDR3aa: CASTTSQRNTQYF
CDR3nt: TGTGCCAGCACTACATCCCAGCGGAATACGCAGTATTTT

j_gene: TRBJ1-5
d_gene: TRBD1
abundance: -
v_gene: TRBV28
CDR3aa: CASSSGQLNQPQHF
CDR3nt: TGTGCCAGCAGTTCGGGACAGTTAAATCAGCCCCAGCATTTT

j_gene: TRBJ2-7
d_gene: -
abundance: -
v_gene: TRBV18
CDR3aa: CASSYAPDSSYEQYF
CDR3nt: TGTGCCAGCTCTTACGCCCCCGACAGTTCCTACGAGCAGTACTTC

j_gene: TRBJ2-5
d_gene: -
abundance: -
v_gene: TRBV5-1
CDR3aa: CASSLGTIQETQYF
CDR3nt: TGCGCCAGCAGCTTGGGCACTATTCAAGAGACCCAGTACTTC

j_gene: TRBJ1-1
d_gene: -
abundance: -
v_gene: TRBV6-1
CDR3aa: CASSPEQGGTEAFF
CDR3nt: TGTGCCAGCAGCCCCGAACAGGGTGGAACTGAAGCTTTCTTT

j_gene: TRBJ2-1
d_gene: TRBD2
abundance: -
v_gene: TRBV5-1
CDR3aa: CASSLGLAGLTEQFF
CDR3nt: TGCGCCAGCAGCTTGGGACTAGCGGGGTTGACTGAGCAGTTCTTC

j_gene: TRBJ2-7
d_gene: -
abundance: -
v_gene: TRBV2
CDR3aa: CASSEKAGDYEQYF
CDR3nt: TGTGCCAGCAGTGAAAAGGCAGGTGACTACGAGCAGTACTTC

j_gene: TRBJ2-6
d_gene: TRBD1
abundance: -
v_gene: TRBV19
CDR3aa: CASSITRQGAEGANVLTF
CDR3nt: TGTGCCAGTAGTATCACCCGACAGGGGGCCGAAGGGGCCAACGTCCTGACTTTC

j_gene: TRBJ2-3
d_gene: -
abundance: -
v_gene: TRBV6-5
CDR3aa: CASSYLGREQNTQYF
CDR3nt: TGTGCCAGCAGTTACTTGGGCCGGGAACAGAATACGCAGTATTTT

j_gene: TRBJ2-3
d_gene: TRBD2
abundance: -
v_gene: TRBV28
CDR3aa: CASSLWAGTKPDF
CDR3nt: TGTGCCAGCAGTTTATGGGCCGGGACTAAGCCGGATTTT

j_gene: TRBJ1-1
d_gene: -
abundance: -
v_gene: TRBV20-1
CDR3aa: CSAKQGAEAFF
CDR3nt: TGCAGTGCCAAACAGGGCGCTGAAGCTTTCTTT

j_gene: TRBJ2-3
d_gene: TRBD2
abundance: -
v_gene: TRBV5-8
CDR3aa: CASSPGLAGPSDTQYF
CDR3nt: TGTGCCAGCAGCCCAGGACTAGCGGGACCATCGGATACGCAGTATTTT

j_gene: TRBJ2-5
d_gene: -
abundance: -
v_gene: TRBV2
CDR3aa: CASKSQGYETQYF
CDR3nt: TGTGCCAGCAAGTCGCAGGGTTACGAGACCCAGTACTTC

j_gene: TRBJ2-5
d_gene: TRBD1
abundance: -
v_gene: TRBV5-1
CDR3aa: CASSPDGTGTEETQYF
CDR3nt: TGCGCCAGCAGCCCGGACGGGACAGGCACCGAAGAGACCCAGTACTTC

j_gene: TRBJ2-7
d_gene: -
abundance: -
v_gene: TRBV19
CDR3aa: CASSPAYSYEQYF
CDR3nt: TGTGCCAGTTCTCCAGCGTACTCCTACGAGCAGTACTTC

j_gene: TRBJ1-4
d_gene: -
abundance: -
v_gene: TRBV15
CDR3aa: CATSRLGTKGEKLFF
CDR3nt: TGTGCCACCAGCAGACTCGGGACAAAGGGTGAAAAACTGTTTTTT

j_gene: TRBJ2-7
d_gene: -
abundance: -
v_gene: TRBV30
CDR3aa: CAWSGRGFYEQYF
CDR3nt: TGTGCCTGGAGTGGGAGAGGGTTCTACGAGCAGTACTTC

j_gene: TRBJ2-5
d_gene: -
abundance: -
v_gene: TRBV24-1
CDR3aa: CATSDRGETQYF
CDR3nt: TGTGCCACCAGTGACAGAGGGGAGACCCAGTACTTC

j_gene: TRBJ2-6
d_gene: -
abundance: -
v_gene: TRBV7-8
CDR3aa: CASSLGTGRGSGANVLTF
CDR3nt: TGTGCCAGCAGCTTAGGAACAGGGAGGGGGTCTGGGGCCAACGTCCTGACTTTC

j_gene: TRBJ2-5
d_gene: -
abundance: -
v_gene: TRBV10-2
CDR3aa: CASSRTVRQETQYF
CDR3nt: TGCGCCAGCAGTCGGACAGTGCGTCAAGAGACCCAGTACTTC